Presented here are 22 T cell receptor beta chains from one specimen sequenced in a study of blood T cell repertoires in COVID-19. Assay: immunoSEQ multiplex PCR; the TCRdb copy retains only in-frame clones and omits some. The data show about 230,000 clones, with around four fifths seen just once and 18% held by the top ten. The sample consisted of peripheral blood. All receptors come from a woman aged 80 or over with active or convalescent COVID-19.

The DNA for the CDR3 is TGTGCCAGCAGCTTAGGGGGGGGCACCCTATACGAGCAGTACTTC. Translating it yields CASSLGGGTLYEQYF. The chain links TRBV7-2 to TRBJ2-7; D perhaps matches TRBD2 (7 bases). The CDR3 covers 15 residues. Deletions cut 1 base from V and 4 bases from J, with 14 bases between. Germline V CDR1 and CDR2: SGHTA, FQGNSA. Complete variable domain (other parts from reference TRBV7-2 and TRBJ2-7): GAGVSQSPSNKVTEKGKDVELRCDPISGHTALYWYRQSLGQGLEFLIYFQGNSAPDKSGLPSDRFSAERTGGSVSTLTIQRTQQEDSAVYLCASSLGGGTLYEQYFGPGTRLTVT.

This chain joins TRBV2 and TRBJ2-1; no clear D gene. Germline CDR1 and CDR2: SNHLY and FYNNEI. CDR3 length equals 10 residues. The V gene lost 0 bases and the J gene lost 15 bases, with 6 bases spanning the gap. The CDR3 spells CASSEALRFF. Here the CDR3 DNA reads TGTGCCAGCAGTGAAGCCCTGCGGTTCTTC.

The V and J genes are TRBV29-1 and TRBJ2-1; D might be TRBD2 (5 bases). V lost 7 bases, J lost 0 bases, and 13 bases lay in between. The length of the CDR3 is 14 residues. Germline CDR1 reads SQVTM; CDR2 reads ANQGSEA. The CDR3 DNA is TGCAGCGCCCAGTCGGGAAGCTCCTACAATGAGCAGTTCTTC. It is translated as CSAQSGSSYNEQFF.

This chain joins TRBV5-1 and TRBJ2-5; 8 bases fit TRBD2. The CDR3 totals 14 residues. Trimming at V came to 2 bases and at J to 4 bases, leaving 4 bases not matched to a gene. Germline V CDR1 and CDR2: SGHRS, YFSETQ. This chain's CDR3 is CASSFSGTVETQYF. The CDR3 DNA follows: TGCGCCAGCAGCTTTAGCGGGACTGTAGAGACCCAGTACTTC.

This rearrangement joins TRBV5-1 to TRBJ2-2; D gene unclear. CDR3 size: 15 residues. In germline, CDR1 is SGHRS, CDR2 YFSETQ. Trimming removed 0 bases at V and 0 bases at J, with 6 bases between. Here the CDR3 DNA reads TGCGCCAGCAGCTTGGACCCAGCGAACACCGGGGAGCTGTTTTTT. The encoded protein is CASSLDPANTGELFF. The variable domain in full, completed from reference TRBV5-1 and TRBJ2-2, reads KAGVTQTPRYLIKTRGQQVTLSCSPISGHRSVSWYQQTPGQGLQFLFEYFSETQRNKGNFPGRFSGRQFSNSRSEMNVSTLELGDSALYLCASSLDPANTGELFFGEGSRLTVL.

The chain recombines TRBV9 with TRBJ1-2; weak D call: TRBD1 (6 bases). Germline V gene sequence: CDR1 SGDLS, CDR2 YYNGEE. V gave up 0 bases and J gave up 7 bases, with 19 bases separating them. The length of the CDR3 is 16 residues. The CDR3 protein is CASSVGFGTLLGGYTF. The CDR3 DNA reads TGTGCCAGCAGCGTAGGATTCGGGACACTCCTGGGTGGCTACACCTTC.

The CDR3 DNA reads as TGCGCCAGCAGCCAAGATTGGCTCCCGTACAATGAGCAGTTCTTC. Its translation is CASSQDWLPYNEQFF. V and J are TRBV4-1 and TRBJ2-1; D remains unclear. The CDR3 sequence is 15 residues long. The V gene's germline CDR1 is MGHRA and CDR2 YSYEKL. V was pared by 0 bases and J by 4 bases, with 10 bases between.

In its sample, this clone was seen once. V is TRBV30 and J is TRBJ1-1, with TRBD1 identical over 7 bases. Germline V gene data show CDR1 as GTSNPN and CDR2 as SVGIG (reference sequence). Trimming took 5 bases from V and 8 from J; bases not matched to a gene: 2. This CDR3 has 10 amino acids. This chain's CDR3 is CAWGDREAFF. As DNA, the CDR3 is TGTGCCTGGGGGGACAGAGAAGCTTTCTTT. The full variable domain, rest sourced from reference TRBV30 and TRBJ1-1, is SQTIHQWPATLVQPVGSPLSLECTVEGTSNPNLYWYRQAAGRGLQLLFYSVGIGQISSEVPQNLSASRPQDRQFILSSKKLLLSDSGFYLCAWGDREAFFGQGTRLTVV.

This clone has a single count. This sequence joins TRBV29-1 and TRBJ2-1, with D possibly TRBD1 on 6 matching bases. The V gene's germline CDR1 is SQVTM and CDR2 ANQGSEA. CDR3 length: 14 residues. The V gene lost 5 bases and the J gene lost 9 bases, with 20 bases spanning the gap. CDR3 in amino acids: CSVLPFGLGAEQFF. CDR3 nucleotides: TGCAGCGTTCTACCCTTTGGTTTGGGGGCTGAGCAGTTCTTC.

The chain joins TRBV6-2 or TRBV6-3 to TRBJ2-3; 12 nucleotides line up with TRBD2. V shed 6 bases and J 10 bases; nucleotides not matched to a gene: 11. The CDR3 totals 15 residues. CDR1 MNHEY and CDR2 SVGEGT come from the germline V gene. For the CDR3, the DNA is TGTGCCAGCAGCCCACTAGCGGGGGGAGGCTTTGCGCAGTATTTT. Translated: CASSPLAGGGFAQYF.

The rearrangement links TRBV11-2 to TRBJ1-3; weak D call: TRBD1 (6 bases). Germline values: CDR1 SGHAT, CDR2 FQNNGV. This CDR3 comprises 15 residues. The germline V and J ends were trimmed by 5 bases and 3 bases, with 14 bases remaining between them. The CDR3 DNA follows: TGTGCCAGCAGCGGATGGGACAACCGTGGAAACACCATATATTTT. Translated, it gives CASSGWDNRGNTIYF. The full variable domain, rest sourced from reference TRBV11-2 and TRBJ1-3, is EAGVAQSPRYKIIEKRQSVAFWCNPISGHATLYWYQQILGQGPKLLIQFQNNGVVDDSQLPKDRFSAERLKGVDSTLKIQPAKLEDSAVYLCASSGWDNRGNTIYFGEGSWLTVV.

The genes are TRBV5-1 and TRBJ2-2; no definite D call. Trimming pared 7 bases from V and 3 bases from J, leaving 4 bases between. The CDR3 is made up of 11 amino acids. Per germline, CDR1 SGHRS and CDR2 YFSETQ. In DNA, the CDR3 is TGCGCCAGCGGCCACACCGGGGAGCTGTTTTTT. This codes for CASGHTGELFF.

V and J are TRBV28 and TRBJ1-1; TRBD1 might be the D (5 bases). Trimming removed 6 bases from V and 5 bases from J, with 13 bases in between. Germline assignment: CDR1 MDHEN and CDR2 SYDVKM. CDR3 length: 13 residues. The CDR3 is CASSQVAGTEAFF. CDR3 coding DNA: TGTGCCAGCAGCCAGGTGGCAGGGACTGAAGCTTTCTTT.

This clone was found once. This rearrangement joins TRBV12-3 or TRBV12-4 to TRBJ1-2, with TRBD1 as a possible D gene (6 bases). The CDR3 runs 11 residues. Trimming cost V 6 bases and J 14 bases, with 16 bases left between them. CDR3: CASSINRAATF. CDR3 bases: TGTGCCAGCAGCATCAACAGGGCGGCAACCTTC.

This clone was seen just once. The chain couples TRBV19 to TRBJ1-2; the match to TRBD1 covers 9 bases. Unmatched junction bases numbered 12, after V lost 5 bases and J lost 5 bases. CDR1 is LNHDA, CDR2 SQIVND, per germline (reference sequence). The CDR3 is 16 amino acids. CDR3 DNA: TGTGCCAGTAGTGGACCGGGACAGGGCGTTTTTTATGGCTACACCTTC. This sequence encodes CASSGPGQGVFYGYTF.

The chain couples TRBV2 to TRBJ2-5; 9 positions agree with TRBD2. Germline values: CDR1 SNHLY, CDR2 FYNNEI. This CDR3 is 17 amino acids long. V lost 6 bases to trimming and J lost 3 bases; unmatched junction nucleotides: 14. The CDR3 spells CASSLRAWTSEEETQYF. CDR3 DNA sequence: TGTGCCAGCAGCCTACGCGCCTGGACTAGCGAGGAAGAGACCCAGTACTTC.

V and J are TRBV9 and TRBJ2-3; D is uncertain. V was trimmed by 6 bases and J by 3 bases, leaving 11 bases between them. The germline V gene encodes CDR1 SGDLS and CDR2 YYNGEE. The CDR3 has 13 amino acids. The CDR3 DNA reads as TGTGCCAGCACGGTTTCGGGTACAGATACGCAGTATTTT. This encodes CASTVSGTDTQYF.

The chain combines TRBV30 with TRBJ2-7; TRBD2 matches 7 bases. The J segment lost 4 bases and the V segment lost 4 bases, leaving 1 base of the junction unmatched. The CDR3 covers 11 residues. In germline, CDR1 is GTSNPN, CDR2 SVGIG (reference sequence). DNA of the CDR3: TGTGCCTGGACCGGGGGGTACGAGCAGTACTTC. Translation: CAWTGGYEQYF. Supplemented by reference TRBV30 and TRBJ2-7, the full variable domain reads SQTIHQWPATLVQPVGSPLSLECTVEGTSNPNLYWYRQAAGRGLQLLFYSVGIGQISSEVPQNLSASRPQDRQFILSSKKLLLSDSGFYLCAWTGGYEQYFGPGTRLTVT.

A remark on this clone: Additional DNA sequences in this sample encode the identical CDR3. The V call is TRBV7-9, the J call TRBJ2-1; 8 bases align to TRBD2. Germline assignment: CDR1 SEHNR and CDR2 FQNEAQ (reference sequence). The CDR3 extends over 15 amino acids. V gave up 1 base and J gave up 1 base; unmatched junction bases: 0. Written as DNA, the CDR3 is TGTGCCAGCAGCTTAGGACTAGCGTCCTACAATGAGCAGTTCTTC. It codes for CASSLGLASYNEQFF.

The chain employs TRBV5-1 and TRBJ2-1, with 8 bases identical to TRBD1. Trimming at V came to 0 bases and at J to 2 bases, leaving 4 bases not matched to a gene. CDR1 and CDR2 (germline): SGHRS, YFSETQ. The CDR3 loop spans 16 amino acids. The chain's CDR3 is CASSLASRGPYNEQFF. The CDR3 DNA sequence: TGCGCCAGCAGCTTGGCCTCCAGGGGGCCCTACAATGAGCAGTTCTTC.

This chain joins TRBV4-2 and TRBJ2-7; D perhaps matches TRBD1 (6 bases). The CDR3 has 15 residues. V was shortened by 1 base and J by 1 base, with 11 bases between the two germline ends. Germline CDR1 reads LGHNA; CDR2 reads YNFKEQ. CDR3 protein: CASSQVGQGSYEQYF. In nucleotides, the CDR3 is TGTGCCAGCAGCCAAGTCGGGCAGGGGTCCTACGAGCAGTACTTC.

This rearrangement joins TRBV3-1 (or the pseudogene TRBV3-2) to TRBJ2-2, with D perhaps TRBD2 (5 bases). The CDR3 runs 15 residues. Germline V CDR1 and CDR2: LGHDT, YNNKEL (reference sequence). Trimming cost V 1 base and J 6 bases, with 12 bases left between them. The CDR3 region has the DNA TGTGCCAGCAGCCAAGCCGGACTTAGCCCCGGGGAGCTGTTTTTT. This sequence encodes CASSQAGLSPGELFF.